This T cell receptor (beta chain) was recorded in a study of CD8 T cells in Susac syndrome. An amount of RNA that ranged from roughly 0.5 to 1 ug was reverse transcribed with random hexamers. TCRdb called the immunoSEQ multiplex PCR reads again in MiXCR, with one record for every CDR3 protein. The repertoire holds around 190,000 distinct CDR3 sequences, with around 95% as singletons. This clonotype was counted a single time. The authors carried out high-throughput sequencing of TCR beta. They applied it to CD8+ and CD4+ T cells obtained from blood. The CDR3 is 14 amino acids. Germline lookup yields CDR1 MDHEN and CDR2 SYDVKM. V lost 6 bases, J lost 4 bases, and 8 bases stayed unmatched.

The chain has TRBV28 and TRBJ2-7; 8 nucleotides match TRBD2. The sequencing input was CD8+ T cells from PBMCs. This TCR was sampled from a human donor with multiple sclerosis. The CDR3 DNA reads TGTGCCAGCAGCCTGAGCGGGAGAGGTTACGAGCAGTACTTC. Translated, it gives CASSLSGRGYEQYF.